This note documents a single T cell receptor (beta chain) sequence. Its antigen is unidentified. Oncomine TCR Beta short-read sequencing was applied to DNA from cultured CD4+ T cells. TCRdb independently ran MiXCR on the PCR reads; one entry per CDR3 protein. The sample yields about 15,000 distinct CDR3 sequences, roughly 49% seen once. This sample stems from a study of vaccination and CD4 T cells after COVID-19. Study-wide results and caveats: For SARS-CoV-2-reactive clonotypes, the median went from about 22 to 38, a nonsignificant increase.

Treatment defined: roughly 11-day PBMC culture with coronavirus spike peptide pools or control peptides (ViraFEST assay). V shed 5 bases, J shed 3 bases, and the junction held 4 bases outside the gene matches. Germline-derived CDR1 and CDR2 are SGHVS and FNYEAQ. The CDR3 runs 13 residues. The sequence was obtained from a human donor who had recovered from COVID-19. V and J are TRBV7-6 and TRBJ2-7; TRBD1 aligns across 7 bases. Material: CD4+ T cells from blood, cultured in vitro, obtained before SARS-CoV-2 vaccination. The CDR3 coding sequence is TGTGCCAGCAGCGCTGGGGACAGCTACGAGCAGTACTTC. This translates into CASSAGDSYEQYF.